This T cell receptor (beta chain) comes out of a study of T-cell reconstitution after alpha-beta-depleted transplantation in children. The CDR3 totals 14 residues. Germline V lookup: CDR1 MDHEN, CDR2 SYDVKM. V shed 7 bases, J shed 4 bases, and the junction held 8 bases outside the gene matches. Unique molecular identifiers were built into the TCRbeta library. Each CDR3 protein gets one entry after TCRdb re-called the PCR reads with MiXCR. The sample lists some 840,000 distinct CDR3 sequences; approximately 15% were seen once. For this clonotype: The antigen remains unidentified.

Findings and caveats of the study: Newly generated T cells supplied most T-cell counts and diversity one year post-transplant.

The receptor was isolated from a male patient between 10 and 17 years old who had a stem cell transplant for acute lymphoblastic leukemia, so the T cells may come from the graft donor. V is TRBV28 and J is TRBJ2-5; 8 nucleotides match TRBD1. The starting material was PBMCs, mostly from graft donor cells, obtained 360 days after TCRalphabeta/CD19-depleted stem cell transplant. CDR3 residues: CASTSDRAGETQYF. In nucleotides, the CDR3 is TGTGCCAGCACCTCGGACAGGGCGGGAGAGACCCAGTACTTC.